This TCR beta chain derives from a study of shared clonotypes between healthy human individuals (TCRdb year 2020). In terms of the full investigation: The cohort comprised a couple of women and a few men aged 18 to 49 years. For each donor, CD4 naive and CD4 memory were each run on three plates, CD8 naive on two plates, and CD8 memory on one plate. To estimate repertoire size and how much clonotype sharing occurs between individuals, the study deeply sequenced the blood TCR repertoires of several healthy adults. Different laboratories and diverse techniques were used to prepare libraries and sequence TCR repertoires, to increase sequencing depth and limit assay-specific biases. Each donor's leukapheresis produced roughly between about 0.8 and 8.9 billion PBMCs. Overall study results and their limits: Compared with non-shared clonotypes, the clonotypes found in all four sorted-subset donors had higher generation probabilities. Incomplete sequencing was indicated by rarefaction of sorted-subset datasets, despite the large sequencing depth. Based on pairwise subsampling, the degree of clonotype sharing among donors was expected to be affected by sequencing depth. Naive subsets generally had larger estimated clonotype richness than memory subsets. Roughly 5% of naive CD4, around 3.6% of naive CD8, approximately 2% of memory CD4, and roughly 0.4% of memory CD8 clonotypes were shared across a few donors. The small number of donors limited the genetic and exposure-history diversity represented. Sampling was restricted to blood, and TCR repertoires in tissue are likely to differ from TCR repertoires in blood.

The donors were healthy, HIV-negative adults who had no recently reported acute infections or vaccinations. Every donor was a Caucasian adult residing in Nashville, Tennessee, USA. CD4+ T cells were enriched through magnetic negative selection, after which naive cells were positively selected on CD45RA and the remaining negative fraction served as the memory subset. Blood was obtained by leukapheresis, after which PBMCs were separated by Ficoll-Histopaque density gradient centrifugation and cryopreserved in liquid nitrogen vapor phase. Analytical flow cytometry was used to check the purity and quantity of each magnetically sorted T cell population. Genomic DNA was isolated from each sorted fraction and quantified by UV absorbance on a Nanodrop 2000c. Remarks on this clone: Its antigen remains unidentified. Per-nucleotide qualities are absent, and no much larger clonotype sits a single base away. Other DNA sequences of this sample code for an identical CDR3.

Using the deep immunoSEQ assay, TCR CDR3 regions were amplified from genomic DNA by multiplex PCR. Extracted genomic DNA from each cell subset was distributed evenly across all wells of several immunoSEQ 96-well plates, and each plate was treated as a replicate. For sorted subsets, around 0.2 ug genomic DNA, equal to approximately 30,000 T cell genomes, was loaded into each replicate PCR. Purified libraries were measured with a Qubit 3.0 fluorometer, size-checked on a Bioanalyzer 2100, and measured again with the KAPA Library Quantification kit. Every immunoSEQ 96-well plate was sequenced on a separate single-read 150-cycle Illumina NextSeq 550 flow cell. From the authors' description of their analysis: Because only junctional sequences without quality scores were contained in the immunoSEQ output, filtering matching that applied to full-length reads could not be performed. To assign V/J genes and CDR3, sequences were annotated against IMGT germline references using PyIR, a Python wrapper for IgBLAST v1.9. Reads were removed for weak V/J assignments (E-value above 1e-6), missing CDR3, stop codons, out-of-frame junctions, or ambiguous translated residues. V3J clonotypes were defined as sequences sharing the same inferred V gene, J gene, and CDR3 amino acid sequence. To compute the percentage overlap between repertoires, the number of shared unique clonotypes was divided by the size of the smaller repertoire. Three approaches were used to assess repertoire richness: RTK rarefaction, the Chao1 estimator, and Recon v2.1 estimates of unobserved clonotypes. Generation probabilities for all TCRbeta clonotypes obtained by the gDNA method from a handful of donors were computed using OLGA. TCRdb mirrors the immuneACCESS table, restricted to in-frame sequences. Some clones are absent from its copies; in checked studies, under half trace to an unresolved V gene, and the reason for the others is unknown. The DNA was the basis for D and trimming; V, J and clone size are from that table. For this sample there are fewer than 2.5 million clones; roughly 93% appear just once. Jointly, the top ten make up 0.36% of the sample.

V is shortened by 4 bases, J by 4 bases, and the region joining them spans 5 bases. The CDR3 holds 12 amino acids from the cysteine to the phenylalanine. Just CDR3 DNA is preserved here, 36 bases in frame from base 1. Taken from the germline V gene, the CDR1 and CDR2 loops are MDHEN and SYDVKM. The chain uses TRBV28 and TRBJ1-5, with the D segment identity uncertain. The sequence was collected from a man aged 18 to 30 in good health. Some clones in this sample may be carry-over from other donors' samples. What was sequenced was naive CD4+ T cells from PBMCs. Per the publication, the cell subset or site label means: CD45RA+ positively selected. The sequence in DNA is TGTGCCAGCAGTTCCCCTAATCAGCCCCAGCATTTT. It translates as CASSSPNQPQHF.